This TCR beta chain was recovered during a study of cytomegalovirus exposure and HLA in healthy donors. As concerns this clone: What it binds is unknown.

At sampling all donors were nominally healthy, likely with unrecorded immune exposures. This CDR3 comprises 14 residues. V lost 6 bases and J 0 bases, leaving 8 bases between the germline ends. CDR1 is MRHNA and CDR2 is SNTAGT in the germline V gene. General study results and limits: In vitro work confirmed that three CMV-associated chains recognize CMV antigens. A list of more than 150 TCR beta chains associated with cytomegalovirus was given.

The PCR employed 60 Vbeta primers together with 13 Jbeta primers. Measured with immunoSEQ multiplex PCR; TCRdb has only the in-frame clones, and not every one. The sample contains tens of thousands of clones, around 77% of which appear only once. The chain links TRBV6-4 to TRBJ2-2; unclear D gene. The receptor was derived from a male donor in good health and CMV-seropositive. The specimen sequenced was PBMCs. The CDR3 sequence: CASRLRANTGELFF. The CDR3, as DNA: TGTGCCAGCAGGCTACGCGCGAACACCGGGGAGCTGTTTTTT.